This T cell receptor (beta chain) came from a study of control samples from healthy donors and cancer patients. Germline lookup yields CDR1 SGHTA and CDR2 FQGNSA. V lost 2 bases, J lost 4 bases, and 7 bases lay in between. The length of the CDR3 is 13 residues. Clones were sequenced by immunoSEQ multiplex PCR, and TCRdb holds only the in-frame ones, with some missing. The profile covers almost 90,000 clones, with about 83% appearing a single time and roughly 2.1% taken by the ten largest. This receptor was obtained from a woman aged 40-49 years in good health. V usage is TRBV7-2 and J usage is TRBJ2-3; tentatively, D is TRBD2 (5 bases). The sequencing input was blood. The DNA of the CDR3 is TGTGCCAGCAGCTTACTGAGGGCAGATACGCAGTATTTT. Translation: CASSLLRADTQYF.